The rows below give T cell receptor beta chains drawn from one sample of a study of shared clonotypes between healthy human individuals. Clones were sequenced by immunoSEQ multiplex PCR, and TCRdb holds only the in-frame ones, with some missing. The sample consists of 2 million to 2.5 million clones, under 95% of them appearing once. Sequencing used naive CD4+ T cells from PBMCs. Every receptor here comes from a man aged 18 to 29 in good health. Some clones in this sample may be carry-over from other donors' samples. Both conserved end residues are part of each CDR3. D genes are given only for firm matches. Clone size is stated in some rows and not others, as once, few, many or a class when expanded.

d_gene,v_gene,j_gene,abundance,CDR3nt,CDR3aa
.,TRBV7-9,TRBJ1-1,.,TGTGCCAGCAGCTTAGGAGTGGGTGCAGGAACAAGAGGTGCTGAAGCTTTCTTT,CASSLGVGAGTRGAEAFF
.,TRBV7-2,TRBJ2-1,.,TGTGCCAGCACCCCGGGGGGCTCAAGGGTCCATGAGCAGTTCTTC,CASTPGGSRVHEQFF
.,TRBV18,TRBJ1-4,once,TGTGCCAGCTCACGTCAGGGCGCTAATGAAAAACTGTTTTTT,CASSRQGANEKLFF
TRBD1,TRBV18,TRBJ2-1,.,TGTGCCAGCTCACCACCGGGACAGGGCGGCTATGAGCAGTTCTTC,CASSPPGQGGYEQFF
.,TRBV27,TRBJ1-6,.,TGTGCCAGCACCGCCCGGGGGGCCAGTCGTTCACCCCTCCACTTT,CASTARGASRSPLHF
TRBD1,TRBV28,TRBJ2-7,.,TGTGCCAGCTACGAACAGGGGGCGGAGGAGCAGTACTTC,CASYEQGAEEQYF
.,TRBV7-9,TRBJ2-2,.,TGTGCCAGCAGCTTCGGGACTCAGAGCACCGGGGAGCTGTTTTTT,CASSFGTQSTGELFF
.,TRBV9,TRBJ2-7,.,TGTGCCAGCAGCCTAGGGACCGCTACTAGAGACGAGCAGTACTTC,CASSLGTATRDEQYF
.,TRBV5-1,TRBJ1-2,.,TGCGCCAGCAGCTTGTCCGGGGGCCTTGGCGATGGCTACACCTTC,CASSLSGGLGDGYTF
.,TRBV25-1,TRBJ2-2,.,TGTGCCACTTCGCCTGCGGGCACCGGGGAGCTGTTTTTT,CATSPAGTGELFF
.,TRBV28,TRBJ1-1,.,TGTGCCAGCGAGGAGGGGGGGAACACTGAAGCTTTCTTT,CASEEGGNTEAFF
TRBD1,TRBV5-6,TRBJ2-7,.,TGTGCCAGCAGCTTGTCCCAGGGGGCTATCATCCACGAGCAGTACTTC,CASSLSQGAIIHEQYF
.,TRBV2,TRBJ2-5,.,TGTGCCACCGGACCAGGGGAGACCCAGTACTTC,CATGPGETQYF
.,TRBV2,TRBJ1-1,.,TGTGCCAGCAGACAAGGGGAGAACACTGAAGCTTTCTTT,CASRQGENTEAFF
TRBD2,TRBV7-9,TRBJ2-2,.,TGTGCCAGCAGTGGACTAGCGGGCCGCACCGGGGAGCTGTTTTTT,CASSGLAGRTGELFF
.,TRBV9,TRBJ2-3,.,TGTGCCAGCAGCGTAGGCGGGGGCATTTCAGATACGCAGTATTTT,CASSVGGGISDTQYF
.,TRBV6-5,TRBJ2-1,.,TGTGCCAGCAGTTACGATTCCTATAATGAGCAGTTCTTC,CASSYDSYNEQFF
TRBD2,TRBV27,TRBJ2-2,.,TGTGCCACCTTCGGCTTAGCGGGAGGAGCGAACACCGGGGAGCTGTTTTTT,CATFGLAGGANTGELFF
.,TRBV7-3,TRBJ1-1,.,TGTGCCAGCAGCTTGATAAGTATTCAGGGCCCCACTGAAGCTTTCTTT,CASSLISIQGPTEAFF
.,TRBV5-6,TRBJ2-5,once,TGTGCCAGCAGCTTGTTTGGGACTCAACCCCAAGAGACCCAGTACTTC,CASSLFGTQPQETQYF
TRBD1,TRBV5-5,TRBJ1-2,once,TGTGCCAGCAGCCAAAGGACAGGGATCAACTATGGCTACACCTTC,CASSQRTGINYGYTF
.,TRBV6-5,TRBJ2-1,.,TGTGCCAGCAGTTACCGGAGCTCCTACAATGAGCAGTTCTTC,CASSYRSSYNEQFF
.,TRBV4-2,TRBJ2-7,once,TGTGCCAGCAGCGATGGGGGAGGCAGCTCCTACGAGCAGTACTTC,CASSDGGGSSYEQYF
TRBD2,TRBV5-1,TRBJ2-1,.,TGCGCCAGCAGCTTCAGTAGCGGGAGTCTCAATGAGCAGTTCTTC,CASSFSSGSLNEQFF
.,TRBV27,TRBJ2-2,.,TGTGCCGGAGGACCCAACACCGGGGAGCTGTTTTTT,CAGGPNTGELFF
.,TRBV23-1,TRBJ1-4,.,TGCGCCAGCAGTCAATCGAACCAGGCTGGTCCCGGGGAAAAACTGTTTTTT,CASSQSNQAGPGEKLFF
TRBD1,TRBV2,TRBJ2-2,few,TGTGCCAGCAGTCCGGGACAGGGGGCCACCGGGGAGCTGTTTTTT,CASSPGQGATGELFF
.,TRBV7-9,TRBJ1-3,.,TGTGCCAGCAGCCCATACGGGGCTGCAAGCTCTGGAAACACCATATATTTT,CASSPYGAASSGNTIYF
TRBD2,TRBV9,TRBJ2-1,.,TGTGCCTCCTCAGCGGGAGGTACGAGCGAGCAGTTCTTC,CASSAGGTSEQFF
.,TRBV5-1,TRBJ2-1,.,TGCGCCAGCAGAGGGGCGGGAAGATACAATGAGCAGTTCTTC,CASRGAGRYNEQFF
TRBD1,TRBV5-1,TRBJ1-4,.,TGCGCCAGCAGCCAGGGACAGGGCCGACCAAGTAATGAAAAACTGTTTTTT,CASSQGQGRPSNEKLFF
TRBD2,TRBV5-1,TRBJ2-3,.,TGCGCCAGCAGCTTGGAGGGACTAGCCGATACGCAGTATTTT,CASSLEGLADTQYF
TRBD1,TRBV10-3,TRBJ1-5,.,TGTGCCATCAGTGAGTCAGGGACAGGGGCATATAGCAATCAGCCCCAGCATTTT,CAISESGTGAYSNQPQHF
.,TRBV18,TRBJ1-5,.,TGTGCCAGCTCGTCCGGGACACGGGATCAGCCCCAGCATTTT,CASSSGTRDQPQHF
TRBD1,TRBV9,TRBJ1-2,.,TGTGCCAGCAGCGTAGGAGGACAGGGAGAGGATGGCTACACCTTC,CASSVGGQGEDGYTF
TRBD1,TRBV28,TRBJ1-3,.,TGTGCCAGCAGTCCCCCGGGACAGAGCGCCGGAAACACCATATATTTT,CASSPPGQSAGNTIYF
.,TRBV5-1,TRBJ2-7,.,TGCGCCAGCAGCTTGCTGCGCGGATCCTACGAGCAGTACTTC,CASSLLRGSYEQYF
.,TRBV28,TRBJ1-4,.,TGTGCCAGCAGTTTGAGGGGGGCCTCAACTAATGAAAAACTGTTTTTT,CASSLRGASTNEKLFF
.,TRBV6-5,TRBJ2-7,.,TGTGCCACGAACCCCGACGGAAACTACGAGCAGTACTTC,CATNPDGNYEQYF
.,TRBV7-3,TRBJ1-1,.,TGTGCCAGCAGCTTACAACGCAACACTGAAGCTTTCTTT,CASSLQRNTEAFF